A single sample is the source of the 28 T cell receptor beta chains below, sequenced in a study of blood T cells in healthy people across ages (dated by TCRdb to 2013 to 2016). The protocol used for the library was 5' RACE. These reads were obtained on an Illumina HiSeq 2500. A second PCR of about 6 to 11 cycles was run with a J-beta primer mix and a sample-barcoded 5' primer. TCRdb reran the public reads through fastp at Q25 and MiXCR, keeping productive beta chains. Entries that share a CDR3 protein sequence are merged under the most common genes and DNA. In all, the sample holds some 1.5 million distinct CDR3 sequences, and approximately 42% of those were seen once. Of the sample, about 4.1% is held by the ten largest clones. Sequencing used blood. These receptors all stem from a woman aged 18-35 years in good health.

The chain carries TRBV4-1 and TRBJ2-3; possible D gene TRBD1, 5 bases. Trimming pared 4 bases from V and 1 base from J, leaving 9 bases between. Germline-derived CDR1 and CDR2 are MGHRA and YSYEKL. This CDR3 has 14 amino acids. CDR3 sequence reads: CASSPDTRTDTQYF. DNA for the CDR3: TGCGCCAGCAGCCCGGACACCCGCACAGATACGCAGTATTTT.

CDR3 sequence (DNA): TGTGCCAGCAGTTTATATACGTTAGCGGGAGTGGGGTACAATGAGCAGTTCTTC. Translating it yields CASSLYTLAGVGYNEQFF. This chain uses TRBV27 with TRBJ2-1; 9 bases match TRBD2. Germline trimming cut 1 base from V and 4 bases from J; bases unmatched to any gene: 11. The V gene's germline CDR1 is MNHEY and CDR2 SMNVEV (reference sequence). The CDR3 extends over 18 amino acids.

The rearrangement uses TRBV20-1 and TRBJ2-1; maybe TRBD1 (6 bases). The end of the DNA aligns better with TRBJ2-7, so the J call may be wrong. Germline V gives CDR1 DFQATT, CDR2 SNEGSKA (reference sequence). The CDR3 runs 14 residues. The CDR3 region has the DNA TGCAGTGCTCCCTCCGGGACACCTTACAATGAGCAGTACTTC. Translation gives CSAPSGTPYNEQYF.

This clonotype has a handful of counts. CDR3 DNA: TGCGCCAGCACCGACGGGGGGGAAGATGAGCAGTTCTTC. Translated, it gives CASTDGGEDEQFF. The V gene is TRBV5-1, the J gene TRBJ2-1, with 8 bases that match TRBD2. Germline CDR1 reads SGHRS; CDR2 reads YFSETQ. Trimming at V came to 6 bases and at J to 8 bases, leaving 7 bases not matched to a gene. The CDR3 is 13 amino acids. Full variable domain (remainder filled in from reference TRBV5-1 and TRBJ2-1): KAGVTQTPRYLIKTRGQQVTLSCSPISGHRSVSWYQQTPGQGLQFLFEYFSETQRNKGNFPGRFSGRQFSNSRSEMNVSTLELGDSALYLCASTDGGEDEQFFGPGTRLTVL.

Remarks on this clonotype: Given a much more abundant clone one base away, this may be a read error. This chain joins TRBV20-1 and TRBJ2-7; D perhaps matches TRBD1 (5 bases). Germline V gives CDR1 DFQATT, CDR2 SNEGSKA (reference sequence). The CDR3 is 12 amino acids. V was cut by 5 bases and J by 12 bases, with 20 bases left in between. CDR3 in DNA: TGCAGTGCTCAAGCTTCGGGCAGGGCTTTGTACTTC. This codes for CSAQASGRALYF.

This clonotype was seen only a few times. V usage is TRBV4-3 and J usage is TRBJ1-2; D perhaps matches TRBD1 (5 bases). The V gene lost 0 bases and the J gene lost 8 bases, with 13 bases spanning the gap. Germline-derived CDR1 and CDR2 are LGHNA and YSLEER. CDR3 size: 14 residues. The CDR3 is CASSQDGAGLGYTF. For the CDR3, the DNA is TGCGCCAGCAGCCAAGATGGGGCGGGGTTAGGCTACACCTTC.

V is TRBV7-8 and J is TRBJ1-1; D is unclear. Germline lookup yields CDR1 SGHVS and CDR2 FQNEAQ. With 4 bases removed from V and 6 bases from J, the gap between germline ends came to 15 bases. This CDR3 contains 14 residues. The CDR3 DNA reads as TGTGCCAGCAGCTCAAAGAGAGGTTTCGCTGAAGCTTTCTTT. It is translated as CASSSKRGFAEAFF.

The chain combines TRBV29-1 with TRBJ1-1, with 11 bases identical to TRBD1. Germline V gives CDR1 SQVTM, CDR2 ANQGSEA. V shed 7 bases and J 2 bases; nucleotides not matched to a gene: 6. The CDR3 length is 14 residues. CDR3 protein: CSAVRTGGNTEAFF. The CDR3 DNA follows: TGCAGCGCCGTTAGGACAGGGGGCAACACTGAAGCTTTCTTT.

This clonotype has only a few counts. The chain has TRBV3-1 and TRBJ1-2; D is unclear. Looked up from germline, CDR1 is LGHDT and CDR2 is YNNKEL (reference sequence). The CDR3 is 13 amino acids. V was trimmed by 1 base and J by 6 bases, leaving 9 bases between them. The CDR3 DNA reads TGTGCCAGCAGCCAAGCTCGTTCACATGGCTACACCTTC. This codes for CASSQARSHGYTF.

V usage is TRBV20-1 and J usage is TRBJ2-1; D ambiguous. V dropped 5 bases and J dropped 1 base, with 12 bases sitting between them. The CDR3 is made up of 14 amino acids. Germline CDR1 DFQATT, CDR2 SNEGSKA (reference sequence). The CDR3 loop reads CSAHSRQSYNEQFF. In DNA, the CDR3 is TGCAGTGCTCATAGTCGTCAATCCTACAATGAGCAGTTCTTC.

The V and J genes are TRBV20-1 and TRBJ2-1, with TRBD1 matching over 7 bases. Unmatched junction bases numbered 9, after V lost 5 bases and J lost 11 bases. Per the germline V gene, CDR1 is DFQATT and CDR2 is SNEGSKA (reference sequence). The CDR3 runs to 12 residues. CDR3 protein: CSAGQAENKQFF. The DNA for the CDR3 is TGCAGTGCTGGACAGGCAGAGAATAAGCAGTTCTTC.

As DNA, the CDR3 is TGTGCCAGCAGTACCCGGGGAGGGCTCATGGAGACCCAGTACTTC. Residues: CASSTRGGLMETQYF. The gene calls are TRBV25-1 and TRBJ2-7; 7 positions match TRBD2. The J call is in doubt because the DNA end fits TRBJ2-5 better. Germline CDR1 MGHDK, CDR2 SYGVNS. The CDR3 sequence is 15 residues long.

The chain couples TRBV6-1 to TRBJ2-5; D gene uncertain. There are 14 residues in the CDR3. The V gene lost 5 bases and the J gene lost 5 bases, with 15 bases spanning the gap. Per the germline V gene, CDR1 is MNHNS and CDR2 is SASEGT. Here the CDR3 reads CASSLGRLRETQYF. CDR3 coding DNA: TGTGCCAGCAGTCTCGGACGCCTTCGGGAGACCCAGTACTTC.

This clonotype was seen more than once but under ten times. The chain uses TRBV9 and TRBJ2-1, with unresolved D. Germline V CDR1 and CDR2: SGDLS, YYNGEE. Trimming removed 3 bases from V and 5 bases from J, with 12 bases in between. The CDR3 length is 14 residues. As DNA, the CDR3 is TGTGCCAGCAGCGAGACGGAAGAGAACAATGAGCAGTTCTTC. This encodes CASSETEENNEQFF.

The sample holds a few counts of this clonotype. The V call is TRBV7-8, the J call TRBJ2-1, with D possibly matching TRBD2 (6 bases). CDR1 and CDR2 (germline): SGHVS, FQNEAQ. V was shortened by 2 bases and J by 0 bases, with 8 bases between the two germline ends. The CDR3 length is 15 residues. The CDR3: CASSLRDFSYNEQFF. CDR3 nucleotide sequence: TGTGCCAGCAGCTTAAGGGACTTCTCCTACAATGAGCAGTTCTTC.

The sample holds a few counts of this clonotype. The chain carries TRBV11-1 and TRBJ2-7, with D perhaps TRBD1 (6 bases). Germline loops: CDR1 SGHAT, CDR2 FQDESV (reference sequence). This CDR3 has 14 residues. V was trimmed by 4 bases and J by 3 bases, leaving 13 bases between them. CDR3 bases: TGTGCCAGCAGCTCCTCGACAGGATTCTACGAGCAGTACTTC. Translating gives CASSSSTGFYEQYF.

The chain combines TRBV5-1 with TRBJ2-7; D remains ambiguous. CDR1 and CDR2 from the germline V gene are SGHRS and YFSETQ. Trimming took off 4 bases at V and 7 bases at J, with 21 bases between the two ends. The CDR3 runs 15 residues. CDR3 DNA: TGCGCCAGCAGCCCCTATAGAGCAAACGCAGGTGAGCAGTACTTC. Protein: CASSPYRANAGEQYF.

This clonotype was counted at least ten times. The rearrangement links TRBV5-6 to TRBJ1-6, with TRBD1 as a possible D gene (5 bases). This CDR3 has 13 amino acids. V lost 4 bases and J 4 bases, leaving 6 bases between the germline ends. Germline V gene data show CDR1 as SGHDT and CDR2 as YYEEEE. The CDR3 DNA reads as TGTGCCAGCAGCAGGGGTTATAATTCACCCCTCCACTTT. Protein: CASSRGYNSPLHF.

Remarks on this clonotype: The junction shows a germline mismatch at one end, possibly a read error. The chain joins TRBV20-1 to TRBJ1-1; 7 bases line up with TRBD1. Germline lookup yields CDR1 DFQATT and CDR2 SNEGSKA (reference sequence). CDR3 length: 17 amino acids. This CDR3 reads CSTRDGGRGGVGTEAFF. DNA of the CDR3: TGCAGTACTAGAGATGGCGGCAGGGGGGGGGTTGGCACTGAAGCTTTCTTT.

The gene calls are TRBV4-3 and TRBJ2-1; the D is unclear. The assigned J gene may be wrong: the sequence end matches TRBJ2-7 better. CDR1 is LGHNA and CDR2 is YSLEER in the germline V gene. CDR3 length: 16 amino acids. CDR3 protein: CASSQDISYSYNEQYF. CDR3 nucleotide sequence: TGCGCCAGCAGCCAAGATATCTCCTATTCCTACAATGAGCAGTACTTC.

CDR3 residues: CASSGGTSGASSTDTQYF. In nucleotides, the CDR3 is TGTGCCAGCAGCGGGGGGACTAGCGGGGCTTCTAGCACAGATACGCAGTATTTT. V gene TRBV25-1 combines with J gene TRBJ2-3; 13 nucleotides line up with TRBD2. Trimming removed 6 bases from V and 0 bases from J; junction bases left unmatched: 9. This CDR3 has 18 amino acids. Germline assignment: CDR1 MGHDK and CDR2 SYGVNS.

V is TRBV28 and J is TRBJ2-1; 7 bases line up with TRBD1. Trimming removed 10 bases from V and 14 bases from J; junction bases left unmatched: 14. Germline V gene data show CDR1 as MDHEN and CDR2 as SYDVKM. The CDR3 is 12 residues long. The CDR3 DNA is TGTGCCACCAGCCGACCCCGACAGGGAGAGTTCTTC. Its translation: CATSRPRQGEFF.

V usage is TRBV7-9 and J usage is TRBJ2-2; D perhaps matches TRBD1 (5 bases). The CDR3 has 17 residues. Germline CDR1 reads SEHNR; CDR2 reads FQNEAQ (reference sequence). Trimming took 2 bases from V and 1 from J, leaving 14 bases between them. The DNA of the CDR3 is TGTGCCAGCAGCTTATTGGTAGGGGCGAGGAACACCGGGGAGCTGTTTTTT. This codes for CASSLLVGARNTGELFF.

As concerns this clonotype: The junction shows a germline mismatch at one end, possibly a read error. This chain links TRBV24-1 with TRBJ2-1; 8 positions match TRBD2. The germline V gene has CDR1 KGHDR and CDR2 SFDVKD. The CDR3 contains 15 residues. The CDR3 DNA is TGTGCCACCAGTCGCGGGGGGCCCTCCTACAATGGGCAGTTCTTC. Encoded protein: CATSRGGPSYNGQFF.

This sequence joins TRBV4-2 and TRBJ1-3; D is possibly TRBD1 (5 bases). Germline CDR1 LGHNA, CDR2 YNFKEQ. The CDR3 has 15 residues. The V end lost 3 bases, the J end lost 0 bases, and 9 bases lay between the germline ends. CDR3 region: CASSQETVSGNTIYF. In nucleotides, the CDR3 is TGTGCCAGCAGCCAGGAGACAGTCTCTGGAAACACCATATATTTT.

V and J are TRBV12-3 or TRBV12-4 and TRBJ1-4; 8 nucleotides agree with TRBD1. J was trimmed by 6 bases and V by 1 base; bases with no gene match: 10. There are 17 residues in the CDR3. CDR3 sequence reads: CASSLEYRGKIDEKLFF. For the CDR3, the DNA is TGTGCCAGCAGTTTAGAGTACAGGGGGAAAATTGATGAAAAACTGTTTTTT.

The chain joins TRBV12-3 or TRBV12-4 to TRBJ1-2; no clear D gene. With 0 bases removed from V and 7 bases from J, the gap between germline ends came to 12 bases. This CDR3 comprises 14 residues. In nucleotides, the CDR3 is TGTGCCAGCAGTTTAGCGCCTCCATTGTCTGGCTACACCTTC. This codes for CASSLAPPLSGYTF.

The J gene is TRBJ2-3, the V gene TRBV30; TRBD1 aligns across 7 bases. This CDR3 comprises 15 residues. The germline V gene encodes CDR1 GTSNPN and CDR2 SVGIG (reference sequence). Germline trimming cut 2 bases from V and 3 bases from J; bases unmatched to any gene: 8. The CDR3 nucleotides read TGTGCCTGGAGTTCGACAGGGTCTCGGACAGATACGCAGTATTTT. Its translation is CAWSSTGSRTDTQYF.